These T cell receptor beta chains were read from a single sample in a study of shared clonotypes between healthy human individuals. Data came from immunoSEQ multiplex PCR; TCRdb stores just in-frame clones and leaves some out. Among 600,000 to 750,000 clones listed, about two thirds were seen once. What was sequenced was memory CD4+ T cells sorted from blood. The receptor source for this set is a woman in her thirties in good health. The CDR3 runs from the conserved cysteine through the conserved F or W. D genes are given only for firm matches. Not all rows give a size; the values are once, few, many and, for expanded clones, a class.

len | abundance | j_gene | d_gene | v_gene | CDR3aa | CDR3nt
14 | . | TRBJ2-3 | . | TRBV23-1 | CASRSPGGTDTQYF | TGCGCCAGCAGATCCCCCGGGGGTACAGATACGCAGTATTTT
13 | . | TRBJ2-7 | . | TRBV7-2 | CASSINGAYEQYF | TGTGCCAGCAGTATAAATGGGGCTTACGAGCAGTACTTC
15 | . | TRBJ2-7 | . | TRBV7-2 | CASSPRQVVPYEQYF | TGTGCCAGCAGTCCAAGACAGGTAGTGCCCTACGAGCAGTACTTC
13 | . | TRBJ2-1 | . | TRBV7-9 | CASSLHGGGEQFF | TGTGCCAGCAGCTTACACGGTGGAGGGGAGCAGTTCTTC
15 | few | TRBJ2-1 | . | TRBV5-1 | CASSLDSSSYNEQFF | TGCGCCAGCAGCTTGGACAGTTCTTCCTACAATGAGCAGTTCTTC
14 | . | TRBJ2-1 | . | TRBV5-1 | CASSSGTEGGEQFF | TGCGCCAGCAGCTCCGGGACCGAGGGGGGTGAGCAGTTCTTC
16 | few | TRBJ2-5 | TRBD1 | TRBV10-3 | CAISESMWQGEQTQYF | TGTGCCATCAGTGAGTCGATGTGGCAGGGGGAACAGACCCAGTACTTC
16 | . | TRBJ2-7 | TRBD2 | TRBV6-5 | CASSYSRLAGGYEQYF | TGTGCCAGCAGTTACTCCCGACTAGCGGGAGGCTACGAGCAGTACTTC
15 | . | TRBJ1-1 | . | TRBV11-3 | CASSPDGGLNTEAFF | TGTGCCAGCAGCCCAGATGGGGGTTTAAACACTGAAGCTTTCTTT
15 | few | TRBJ2-3 | . | TRBV29-1 | CSVGLSGQGTDTQYF | TGCAGCGTTGGCCTCTCGGGACAAGGCACAGATACGCAGTATTTT
17 | . | TRBJ2-3 | TRBD2 | TRBV28 | CASSRRLARASTDTQYF | TGTGCCAGCAGCCGTCGACTAGCGAGAGCGAGCACAGATACGCAGTATTTT
14 | . | TRBJ1-1 | . | TRBV9 | CASSGGWGATEAFF | TGTGCCAGCAGCGGAGGGTGGGGGGCCACTGAAGCTTTCTTT
14 | once | TRBJ2-7 | . | TRBV7-8 | CASSRDTYSYEQYF | TGTGCCAGCAGCCGGGACACCTACTCCTACGAGCAGTACTTC
12 | . | TRBJ1-1 | . | TRBV28 | CASSFGQREAFF | TGTGCCAGCAGTTTTGGCCAGAGAGAAGCTTTCTTT
16 | . | TRBJ2-3 | TRBD2 | TRBV27 | CASSPRLAGVPDTQYF | TGTGCCAGCAGTCCCCGTCTAGCGGGCGTACCAGATACGCAGTATTTT
15 | . | TRBJ2-3 | . | TRBV27 | CASSAWGLGTDTQYF | TGTGCCAGCAGTGCTTGGGGGTTGGGCACAGATACGCAGTATTTT
14 | few | TRBJ1-2 | . | TRBV5-4 | CASSLALTAYGYTF | TGTGCCAGCAGCTTGGCCCTAACGGCATATGGCTACACCTTC
12 | . | TRBJ1-1 | . | TRBV28 | CASSFVNTEAFF | TGTGCCAGCAGTTTCGTTAACACTGAAGCTTTCTTT
11 | many | TRBJ2-7 | . | TRBV2 | CASSGMSEQYF | TGTGCCAGCAGTGGCATGAGCGAGCAGTACTTC
15 | . | TRBJ2-5 | TRBD2 | TRBV27 | CASSLAGGGQETQYF | TGTGCCAGCAGTTTAGCGGGAGGAGGGCAAGAGACCCAGTACTTC
15 | . | TRBJ1-2 | TRBD1 | TRBV30 | CAWSYQAGTGAGYTF | TGTGCCTGGAGTTACCAGGCCGGGACAGGGGCTGGCTACACCTTC
12 | . | TRBJ2-1 | . | TRBV28 | CASSTGIYEQFF | TGTGCCAGCAGTACCGGAATCTATGAGCAGTTCTTC
13 | . | TRBJ2-7 | . | TRBV5-1 | CASSPITGYEQYF | TGCGCCAGCAGCCCAATTACTGGCTACGAGCAGTACTTC
12 | . | TRBJ2-7 | . | TRBV2 | CASSALDYEQYF | TGTGCCAGCAGTGCCCTCGACTACGAGCAGTACTTC
15 | . | TRBJ1-3 | TRBD1 | TRBV28 | CASSFYRGLGNTIYF | TGTGCCAGCAGCTTTTACAGGGGGCTGGGAAACACCATATATTTT
15 | . | TRBJ2-7 | TRBD2 | TRBV5-6 | CASSQLATFPYEQYF | TGTGCCAGCAGTCAACTAGCGACGTTCCCCTACGAGCAGTACTTC
14 | . | TRBJ2-7 | . | TRBV28 | CASSSGGSSYEQYF | TGTGCCAGCAGTTCCGGTGGTAGCTCCTACGAGCAGTACTTC